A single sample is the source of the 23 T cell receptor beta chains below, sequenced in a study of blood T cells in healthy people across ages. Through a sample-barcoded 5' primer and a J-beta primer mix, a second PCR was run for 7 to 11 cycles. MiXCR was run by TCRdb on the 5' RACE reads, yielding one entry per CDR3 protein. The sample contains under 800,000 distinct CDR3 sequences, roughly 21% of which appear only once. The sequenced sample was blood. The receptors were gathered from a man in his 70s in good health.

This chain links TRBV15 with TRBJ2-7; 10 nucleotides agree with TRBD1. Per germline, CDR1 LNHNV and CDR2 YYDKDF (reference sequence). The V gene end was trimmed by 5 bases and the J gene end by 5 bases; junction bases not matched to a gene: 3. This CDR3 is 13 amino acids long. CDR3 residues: CATSGDRGHEQYF. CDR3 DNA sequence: TGTGCCACCAGCGGGGACAGGGGCCACGAGCAGTACTTC.

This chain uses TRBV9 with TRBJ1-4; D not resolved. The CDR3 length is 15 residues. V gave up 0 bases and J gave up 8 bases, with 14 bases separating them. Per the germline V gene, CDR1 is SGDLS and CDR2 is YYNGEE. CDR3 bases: TGTGCCAGCAGCGTAGCTAGCCAACCGGGGGAAAAACTGTTTTTT. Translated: CASSVASQPGEKLFF.

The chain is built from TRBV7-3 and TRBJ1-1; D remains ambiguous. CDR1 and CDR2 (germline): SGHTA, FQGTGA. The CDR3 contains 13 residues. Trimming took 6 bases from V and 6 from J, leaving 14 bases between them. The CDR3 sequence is CASSLAYRPEAFF. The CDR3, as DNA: TGTGCCAGCAGTTTAGCATACCGACCTGAAGCTTTCTTT. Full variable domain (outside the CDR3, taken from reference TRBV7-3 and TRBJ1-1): GAGVSQTPSNKVTEKGKYVELRCDPISGHTALYWYRQSLGQGPEFLIYFQGTGAADDSGLPNDRFFAVRPEGSVSTLKIQRTERGDSAVYLCASSLAYRPEAFFGQGTRLTVV.

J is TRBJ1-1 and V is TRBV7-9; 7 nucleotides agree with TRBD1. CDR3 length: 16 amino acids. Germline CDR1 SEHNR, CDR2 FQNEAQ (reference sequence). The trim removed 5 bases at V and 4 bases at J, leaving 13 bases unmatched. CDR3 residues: CASSPRSGTVLTEAFF. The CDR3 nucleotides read TGTGCCAGCAGCCCTAGAAGTGGGACAGTACTCACTGAAGCTTTCTTT.

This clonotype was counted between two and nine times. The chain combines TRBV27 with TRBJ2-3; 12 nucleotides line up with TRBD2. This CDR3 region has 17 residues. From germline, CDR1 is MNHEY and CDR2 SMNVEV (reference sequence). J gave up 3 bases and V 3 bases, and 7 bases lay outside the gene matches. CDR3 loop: CASSFLTSGRGTDTQYF. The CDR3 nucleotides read TGTGCCAGCAGTTTTCTGACTAGCGGGAGAGGAACAGATACGCAGTATTTT.

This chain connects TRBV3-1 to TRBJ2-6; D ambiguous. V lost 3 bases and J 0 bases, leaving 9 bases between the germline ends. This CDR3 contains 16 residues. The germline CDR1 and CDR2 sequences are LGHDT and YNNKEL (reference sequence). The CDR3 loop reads CASSQPSSSGANVLTF. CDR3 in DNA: TGTGCCAGCAGCCAGCCCAGCAGCTCTGGGGCCAACGTCCTGACTTTC.

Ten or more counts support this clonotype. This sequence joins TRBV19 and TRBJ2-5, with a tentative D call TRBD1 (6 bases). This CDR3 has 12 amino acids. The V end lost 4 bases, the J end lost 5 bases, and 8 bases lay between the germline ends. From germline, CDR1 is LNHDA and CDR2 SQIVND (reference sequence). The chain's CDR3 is CASSTDRETQYF. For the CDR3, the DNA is TGTGCCAGTAGTACTGACAGGGAGACCCAGTACTTC. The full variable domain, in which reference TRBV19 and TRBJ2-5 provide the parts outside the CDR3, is DGGITQSPKYLFRKEGQNVTLSCEQNLNHDAMYWYRQDPGQGLRLIYYSQIVNDFQKGDIAEGYSVSREKKESFPLTVTSAQKNPTAFYLCASSTDRETQYFGPGTRLLVL.

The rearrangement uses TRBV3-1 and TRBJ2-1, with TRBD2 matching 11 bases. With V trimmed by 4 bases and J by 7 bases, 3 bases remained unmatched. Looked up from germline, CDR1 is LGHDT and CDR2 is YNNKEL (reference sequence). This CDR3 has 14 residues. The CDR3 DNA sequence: TGTGCCAGCAGCCGTAGCGGGAGGGGGAATGAGCAGTTCTTC. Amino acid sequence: CASSRSGRGNEQFF.

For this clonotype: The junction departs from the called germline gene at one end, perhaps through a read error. The DNA of the CDR3 is TGTGCCATCACTGAGGGACAGGCCCCTAGCGAGCAGTACTTC. Its translation is CAITEGQAPSEQYF. The V gene is TRBV10-3, the J gene TRBJ2-7, with 8 bases matching TRBD1. The germline gives CDR1 ENHRY, CDR2 SYGVKD. This CDR3 is 14 amino acids long.

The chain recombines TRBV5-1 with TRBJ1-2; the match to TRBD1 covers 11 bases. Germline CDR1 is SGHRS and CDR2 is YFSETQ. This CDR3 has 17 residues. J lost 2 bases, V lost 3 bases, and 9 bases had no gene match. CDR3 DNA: TGCGCCAGCAGCTCGGACAGGGGGCGCCGAGGGAACTATGGCTACACCTTC. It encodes CASSSDRGRRGNYGYTF.

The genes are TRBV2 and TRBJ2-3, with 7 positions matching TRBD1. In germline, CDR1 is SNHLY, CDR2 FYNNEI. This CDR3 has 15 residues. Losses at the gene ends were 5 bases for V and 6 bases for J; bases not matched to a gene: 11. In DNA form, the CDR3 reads TGTGCCAGCAGTAAATCCGGGACAGAGTCGGATACGCAGTATTTT. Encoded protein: CASSKSGTESDTQYF.

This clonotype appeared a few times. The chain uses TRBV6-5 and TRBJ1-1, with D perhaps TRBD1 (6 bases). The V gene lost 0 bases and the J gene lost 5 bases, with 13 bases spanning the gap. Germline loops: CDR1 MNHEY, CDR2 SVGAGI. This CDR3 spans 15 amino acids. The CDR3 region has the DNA TGTGCCAGCAGTTACTCGGGCAGGGGAGAGACTGAAGCTTTCTTT. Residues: CASSYSGRGETEAFF.

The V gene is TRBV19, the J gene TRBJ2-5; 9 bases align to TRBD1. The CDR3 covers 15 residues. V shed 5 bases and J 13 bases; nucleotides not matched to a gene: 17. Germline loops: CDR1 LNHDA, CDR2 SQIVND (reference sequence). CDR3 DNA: TGTGCCAGTAGTCCCGGGACAGGGACTTTCAACGAGCTGTACTTC. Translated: CASSPGTGTFNELYF.

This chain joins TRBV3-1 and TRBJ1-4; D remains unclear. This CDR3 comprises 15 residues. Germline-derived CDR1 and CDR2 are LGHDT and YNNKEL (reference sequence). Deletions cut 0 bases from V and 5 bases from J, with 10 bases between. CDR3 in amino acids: CASSQEVWGNEKLFF. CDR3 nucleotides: TGTGCCAGCAGCCAAGAGGTCTGGGGAAATGAAAAACTGTTTTTT.

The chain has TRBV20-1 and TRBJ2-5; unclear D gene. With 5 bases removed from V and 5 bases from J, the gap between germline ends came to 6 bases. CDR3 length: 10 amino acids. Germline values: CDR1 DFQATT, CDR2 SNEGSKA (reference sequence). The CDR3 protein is CSAPRETQYF. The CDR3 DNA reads TGCAGTGCTCCCCGGGAGACCCAGTACTTC.

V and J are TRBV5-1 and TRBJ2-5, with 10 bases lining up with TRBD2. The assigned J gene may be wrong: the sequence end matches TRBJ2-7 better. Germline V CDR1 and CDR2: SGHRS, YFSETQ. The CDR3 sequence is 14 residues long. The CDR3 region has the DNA TGCGCCAGCAGCACCGGGACTAGCGTCCACGAGCAGTACTTC. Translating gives CASSTGTSVHEQYF.

The CDR3 protein is CSARDGQAIYQETQYF. As DNA, the CDR3 is TGCAGTGCTAGAGATGGACAGGCAATATACCAAGAGACCCAGTACTTC. V is TRBV20-1 and J is TRBJ2-5; TRBD1 agrees at 7 bases. CDR1 is DFQATT and CDR2 is SNEGSKA in the germline V gene (reference sequence). The CDR3 loop spans 16 amino acids. V dropped 0 bases and J dropped 0; count of bases not matched to a gene: 7.

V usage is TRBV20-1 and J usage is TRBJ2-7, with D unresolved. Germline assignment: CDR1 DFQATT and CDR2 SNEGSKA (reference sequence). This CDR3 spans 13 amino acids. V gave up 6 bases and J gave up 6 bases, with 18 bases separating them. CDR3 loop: CSARPASVGEQYF. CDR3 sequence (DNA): TGCAGTGCCCGTCCCGCCTCGGTAGGCGAGCAGTACTTC.

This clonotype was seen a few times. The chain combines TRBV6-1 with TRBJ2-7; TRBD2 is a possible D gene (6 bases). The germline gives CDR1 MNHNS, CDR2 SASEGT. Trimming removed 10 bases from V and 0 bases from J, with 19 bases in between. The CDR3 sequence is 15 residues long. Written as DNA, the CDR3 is TGTGCCATCACAAAAGGGGCGGAGGGCTCCTACGAGCAGTACTTC. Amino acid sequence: CAITKGAEGSYEQYF.

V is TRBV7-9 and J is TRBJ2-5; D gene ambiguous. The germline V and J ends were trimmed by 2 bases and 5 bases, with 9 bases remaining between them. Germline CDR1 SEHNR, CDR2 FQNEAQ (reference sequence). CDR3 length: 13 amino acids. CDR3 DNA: TGTGCCAGCAGCTTAAGGCCCCGCGAGACCCAGTACTTC. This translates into CASSLRPRETQYF.

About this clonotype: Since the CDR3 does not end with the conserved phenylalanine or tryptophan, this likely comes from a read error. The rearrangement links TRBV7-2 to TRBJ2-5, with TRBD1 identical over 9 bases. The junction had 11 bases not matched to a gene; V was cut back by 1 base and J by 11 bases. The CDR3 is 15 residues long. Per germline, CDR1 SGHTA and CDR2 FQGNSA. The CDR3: CASSLVQRQGGQQYL. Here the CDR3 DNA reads TGTGCCAGCAGCTTAGTGCAGCGACAGGGGGGCCAACAGTACCTC.

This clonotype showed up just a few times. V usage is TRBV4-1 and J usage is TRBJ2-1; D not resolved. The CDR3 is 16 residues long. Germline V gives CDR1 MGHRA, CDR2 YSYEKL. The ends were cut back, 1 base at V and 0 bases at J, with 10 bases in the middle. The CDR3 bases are TGCGCCAGCAGCCAAGGGCTAATGAGCTCCTACAATGAGCAGTTCTTC. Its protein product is CASSQGLMSSYNEQFF.

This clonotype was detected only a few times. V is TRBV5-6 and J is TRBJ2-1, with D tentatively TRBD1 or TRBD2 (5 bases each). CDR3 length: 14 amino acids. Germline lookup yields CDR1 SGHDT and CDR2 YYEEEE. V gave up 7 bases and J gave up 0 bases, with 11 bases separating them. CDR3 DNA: TGTGCCAGCCGTAAGGGGAGCTCCTACAATGAGCAGTTCTTC. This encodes CASRKGSSYNEQFF.